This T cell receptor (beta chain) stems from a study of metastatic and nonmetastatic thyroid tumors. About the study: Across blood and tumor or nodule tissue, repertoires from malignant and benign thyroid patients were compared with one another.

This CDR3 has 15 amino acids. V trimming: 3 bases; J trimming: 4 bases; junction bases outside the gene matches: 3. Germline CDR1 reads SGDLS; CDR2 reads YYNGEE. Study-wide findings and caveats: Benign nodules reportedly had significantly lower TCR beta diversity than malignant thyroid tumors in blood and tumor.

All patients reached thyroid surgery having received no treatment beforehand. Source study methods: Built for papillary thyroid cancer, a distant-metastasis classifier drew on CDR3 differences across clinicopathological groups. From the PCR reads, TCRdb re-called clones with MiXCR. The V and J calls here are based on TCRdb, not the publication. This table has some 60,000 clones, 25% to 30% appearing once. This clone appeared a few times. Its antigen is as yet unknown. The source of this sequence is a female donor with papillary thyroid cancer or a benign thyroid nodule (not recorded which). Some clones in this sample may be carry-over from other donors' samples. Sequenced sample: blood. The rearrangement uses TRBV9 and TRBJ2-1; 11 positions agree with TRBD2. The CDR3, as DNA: TGTGCCAGCAGCGCCCGACTAGCGGGGTACAATGAGCAGTTCTTC. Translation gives CASSARLAGYNEQFF.